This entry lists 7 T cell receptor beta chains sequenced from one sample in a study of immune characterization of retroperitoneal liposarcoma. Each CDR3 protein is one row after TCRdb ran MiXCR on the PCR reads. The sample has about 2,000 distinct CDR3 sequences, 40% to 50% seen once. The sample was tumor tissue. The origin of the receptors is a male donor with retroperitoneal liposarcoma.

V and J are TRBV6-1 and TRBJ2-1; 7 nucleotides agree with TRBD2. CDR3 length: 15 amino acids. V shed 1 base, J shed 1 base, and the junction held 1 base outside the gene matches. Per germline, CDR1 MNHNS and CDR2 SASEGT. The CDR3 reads CASSEERDSYNEQFF. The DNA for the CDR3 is TGTGCCAGCAGTGAAGAGCGGGATTCCTACAATGAGCAGTTCTTC.

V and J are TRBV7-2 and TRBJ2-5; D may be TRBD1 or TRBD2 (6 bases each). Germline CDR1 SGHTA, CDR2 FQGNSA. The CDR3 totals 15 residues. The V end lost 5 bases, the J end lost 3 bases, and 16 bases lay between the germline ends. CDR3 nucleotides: TGTGCCAGCAGCCGTAGGGGGAGGATCGAAGAGACCCAGTACTTC. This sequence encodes CASSRRGRIEETQYF.

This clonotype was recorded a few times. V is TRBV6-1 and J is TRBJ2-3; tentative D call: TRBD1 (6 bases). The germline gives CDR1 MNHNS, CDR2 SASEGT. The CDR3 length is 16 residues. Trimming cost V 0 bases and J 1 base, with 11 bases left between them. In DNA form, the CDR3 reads TGTGCCAGCAGTGAAGCACAGGGATGGGGCACAGATACGCAGTATTTT. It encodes CASSEAQGWGTDTQYF.

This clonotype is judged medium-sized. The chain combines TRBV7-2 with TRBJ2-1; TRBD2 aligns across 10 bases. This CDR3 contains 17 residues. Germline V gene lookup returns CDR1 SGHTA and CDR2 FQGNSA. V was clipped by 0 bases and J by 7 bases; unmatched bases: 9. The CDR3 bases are TGTGCCAGCAGCTTAGCCCCAACTAGCGGGAAAGGGAATGAGCAGTTCTTC. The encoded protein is CASSLAPTSGKGNEQFF.

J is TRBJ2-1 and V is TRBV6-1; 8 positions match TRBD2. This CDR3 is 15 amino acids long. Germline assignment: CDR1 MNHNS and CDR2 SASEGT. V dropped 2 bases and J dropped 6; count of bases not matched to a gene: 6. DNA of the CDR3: TGTGCCAGCAGTGAACTAGCGGGTTCGGTCAATGAGCAGTTCTTC. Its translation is CASSELAGSVNEQFF.

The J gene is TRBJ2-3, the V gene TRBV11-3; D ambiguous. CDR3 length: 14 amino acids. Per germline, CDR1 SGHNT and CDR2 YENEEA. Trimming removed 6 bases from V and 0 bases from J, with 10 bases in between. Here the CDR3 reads CASSVHGSTDTQYF. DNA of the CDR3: TGTGCCAGCAGTGTACACGGTAGCACAGATACGCAGTATTTT.

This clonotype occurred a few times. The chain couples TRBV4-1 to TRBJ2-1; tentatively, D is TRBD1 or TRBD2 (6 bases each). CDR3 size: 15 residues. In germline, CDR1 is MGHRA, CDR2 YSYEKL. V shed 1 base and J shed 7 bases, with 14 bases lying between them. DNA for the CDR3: TGCGCCAGCAGCCAAGGGACGGGGGCCAGTAATGAGCAGTTCTTC. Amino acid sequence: CASSQGTGASNEQFF.